This TCR beta chain appears in the sequencing data of a study of blood T cell repertoires in COVID-19. The overall study: PBMCs, B-cell-depleted T cells, or T cells were the source of the cDNA or gDNA that made up the material.

Authors' processing steps: Quantification of nucleated cells was approximated via reference gene primer amplification. Here immunoSEQ multiplex PCR was the method, and the copy in TCRdb shows in-frame clones only, minus some. V, J and clone size are those of that table, while D and trimming were read from the DNA. Of around 270,000 clones in the sample, less than 90% were seen once. The CDR3 loop spans 13 amino acids. CDR1 SGHTA and CDR2 FQGNSA come from the germline V gene. Trimming took off 5 bases at V and 14 bases at J, with 16 bases between the two ends. This clone was recorded a few times. The clonotype comes from a woman in her thirties or forties who had recovered from COVID-19. This chain links TRBV7-2 with TRBJ1-6; a weak D match, TRBD1 (5 bases). The specimen was peripheral blood. CDR3 sequence: CASSGGGVRALHF. In DNA, the CDR3 is TGTGCCAGCAGCGGAGGAGGGGTTCGGGCCCTCCACTTT.